This entry lists 31 T cell receptor beta chains sequenced from one sample in a study of neurological immune-mediated disorders. Each CDR3 protein gets one entry after TCRdb re-called the 5' RACE reads with MiXCR. The data contain 40,000 to 55,000 distinct CDR3 sequences, around a tenth of them seen just once; the ten biggest clones take up 21%. What was sequenced was PBMCs. The receptors originated from a middle-aged woman with HTLV-1-associated myelopathy (HAM/TSP).

This clonotype was detected many times. The rearrangement joins TRBV20-1 to TRBJ2-2; 8 bases align to TRBD1. This CDR3 contains 13 residues. The J segment lost 7 bases and the V segment lost 5 bases, leaving 6 bases of the junction unmatched. Germline V CDR1 and CDR2: DFQATT, SNEGSKA (reference sequence). CDR3 sequence: CSAEKTGDGELFF. CDR3 nucleotide sequence: TGCAGTGCTGAGAAGACAGGGGACGGGGAGCTGTTTTTT.

This clonotype was observed at least ten times. The chain carries TRBV27 and TRBJ2-3; possible D gene TRBD1, 7 bases. This CDR3 is built from 15 residues. Germline V gene lookup returns CDR1 MNHEY and CDR2 SMNVEV (reference sequence). Between the trimmed V and J ends, which lost 3 bases and 6 bases, there was a span of 16 bases. The CDR3 spells CASSFGDSGGDTQYF. In DNA form, the CDR3 reads TGTGCCAGCAGTTTTGGGGACTCAGGGGGGGATACGCAGTATTTT.

This clonotype showed up many times. This chain connects TRBV7-2 to TRBJ1-2; 10 nucleotides match TRBD1. Germline V CDR1 and CDR2: SGHTA, FQGNSA. This CDR3 is built from 15 residues. Unmatched junction bases numbered 5, after V lost 5 bases and J lost 2 bases. For the CDR3, the DNA is TGTGCCAGCAGCGACACGGACAGGGGGAACTATGGCTACACCTTC. This sequence encodes CASSDTDRGNYGYTF.

The chain carries TRBV9 and TRBJ2-7; D is perhaps TRBD2 (7 bases). Trimming shortened V by 7 bases and J by 1 base, and 12 bases separated the two germline ends. Per the germline V gene, CDR1 is SGDLS and CDR2 is YYNGEE. The CDR3 is 13 amino acids. This CDR3 is CASGGAGSYEQYF. DNA of the CDR3: TGTGCCAGCGGGGGGGCAGGATCCTACGAGCAGTACTTC. The full variable domain, its missing parts supplied by reference TRBV9 and TRBJ2-7, is DSGVTQTPKHLITATGQRVTLRCSPRSGDLSVYWYQQSLDQGLQFLIQYYNGEERAKGNILERFSAQQFPDLHSELNLSSLELGDSALYFCASGGAGSYEQYFGPGTRLTVT.

The sample holds many counts of this clonotype. The rearrangement links TRBV20-1 to TRBJ1-1; 7 bases fit TRBD1. Germline CDR1 DFQATT, CDR2 SNEGSKA (reference sequence). The CDR3 runs 12 residues. V lost 0 bases to trimming and J lost 8 bases; unmatched junction nucleotides: 3. The CDR3 sequence is CSARDWGQEAFF. The CDR3 DNA reads as TGCAGTGCTAGAGACTGGGGACAGGAAGCTTTCTTT.

This clonotype was observed many times. The rearrangement uses TRBV24-1 and TRBJ1-3; unclear D gene. This CDR3 contains 15 residues. Looked up from germline, CDR1 is KGHDR and CDR2 is SFDVKD. Trimming removed 4 bases at V and 0 bases at J, with 9 bases between. CDR3 in amino acids: CATSDPGSSGNTIYF. The CDR3 DNA reads as TGTGCCACCAGTGACCCGGGAAGCTCTGGAAACACCATATATTTT.

A word on this clonotype: A much bigger clone sits one base away, suggesting this may be a read error. This chain uses TRBV29-1 with TRBJ2-5, with D possibly TRBD1 on 6 matching bases. The CDR3 loop spans 12 amino acids. Trimming pared 7 bases from V and 6 bases from J, leaving 15 bases between. Germline V gene sequence: CDR1 SQVTM, CDR2 ANQGSEA. CDR3 DNA sequence: TGCAGCGGCAGACAGGTGATGAAGACCCAGTACTTC. As protein: CSGRQVMKTQYF.

This clonotype was observed a few times. The chain links TRBV11-2 to TRBJ2-3; unclear D gene. Per germline, CDR1 SGHAT and CDR2 FQNNGV. The CDR3 extends over 16 amino acids. Trimming shortened V by 1 base and J by 0 bases, and 11 bases separated the two germline ends. For the CDR3, the DNA is TGTGCCAGCAGCTTAGTCGCCGGGTATAGCACAGATACGCAGTATTTT. Its protein product is CASSLVAGYSTDTQYF.

This clonotype came up many times. The CDR3 spells CASTGSSGNTIYF. The CDR3 DNA reads TGTGCCAGCACGGGCAGCTCTGGAAACACCATATATTTT. The rearrangement links TRBV9 to TRBJ1-3; no reliable D call. This CDR3 comprises 13 residues. Germline V gene sequence: CDR1 SGDLS, CDR2 YYNGEE. Trimming removed 6 bases at V and 0 bases at J, with 7 bases between.

In this sample, this clonotype turned up many times. The chain uses TRBV4-1 and TRBJ1-2; D is uncertain. The CDR3 covers 16 residues. Trimming stripped 0 bases from V and 4 bases from J, with 15 bases between. Germline values: CDR1 MGHRA, CDR2 YSYEKL. Written as DNA, the CDR3 is TGCGCCAGCAGCCAAGAGGAAGAGGGTTGGATCTATGGCTACACCTTC. As protein: CASSQEEEGWIYGYTF.

This clonotype was counted ten times or more. J is TRBJ1-6 and V is TRBV5-1, with a weak D call TRBD1 (5 bases). V was cut by 4 bases and J by 3 bases, with 11 bases left in between. Germline CDR1 is SGHRS and CDR2 is YFSETQ. This CDR3 has 15 amino acids. In DNA, the CDR3 is TGCGCCAGCAGCAAGGGACGGGACTATAATTCACCCCTCCACTTT. Protein: CASSKGRDYNSPLHF.

Ten or more counts support this clonotype. The CDR3 sequence: CASGRQGNTEAFF. The CDR3 nucleotides read TGCGCCAGCGGTCGACAGGGTAACACTGAAGCTTTCTTT. V is TRBV10-2 and J is TRBJ1-1; 7 positions match TRBD1. Germline CDR1 and CDR2: WSHSY and SAAADI. After removal of 8 bases from V and 2 bases from J, the junction contained 5 bases not matched to a gene. The CDR3 totals 13 residues.

There are many counts of this clonotype. The chain couples TRBV21-1 to TRBJ1-2; the DNA was not used to check the table's D call, TRBD1. TRBV21-1 is flagged as a pseudogene. The CDR3 spans 13 residues. The CDR3, as DNA: TGTGCCAACGGGATCCCCAAGCGGTATGGCTACACCTTC. This gives the protein CANGIPKRYGYTF.

This clonotype was found many times. This chain links TRBV7-8 with TRBJ1-1; D is uncertain. The CDR3 length is 12 residues. Germline V gene sequence: CDR1 SGHVS, CDR2 FQNEAQ. Deletions cut 0 bases from V and 5 bases from J, with 4 bases between. This chain's CDR3 is CASSLAGTEAFF. CDR3 bases: TGTGCCAGCAGCTTAGCTGGGACTGAAGCTTTCTTT.

In its sample, this clonotype was seen many times. The V call is TRBV29-1, the J call TRBJ1-2; D is unresolved. The CDR3 loop spans 13 amino acids. V gave up 4 bases and J gave up 4 bases, with 13 bases separating them. Per the germline V gene, CDR1 is SQVTM and CDR2 is ANQGSEA. In DNA, the CDR3 is TGCAGCGTTGCGGGTATTCTTAGCTATGGCTACACCTTC. This codes for CSVAGILSYGYTF.

This clonotype has ten or more counts. The gene calls are TRBV29-1 and TRBJ2-1; D may match TRBD1 or TRBD2 (6 bases each). Trimming took off 6 bases at V and 4 bases at J, with 10 bases between the two ends. This CDR3 is 12 amino acids long. From germline, CDR1 is SQVTM and CDR2 ANQGSEA. The CDR3 DNA is TGCAGCGTCGGGGGCGATTACAATGAGCAGTTCTTC. Its protein is CSVGGDYNEQFF.

There are many counts of this clonotype. The V and J genes are TRBV20-1 and TRBJ2-3; possibly TRBD2 for D (6 bases). Germline V gives CDR1 DFQATT, CDR2 SNEGSKA (reference sequence). The ends were cut back, 6 bases at V and 0 bases at J, with 13 bases in the middle. The CDR3 extends over 14 amino acids. Here the CDR3 DNA reads TGCAGTGCCAAGGACTACCATAGCACAGATACGCAGTATTTT. It specifies CSAKDYHSTDTQYF.

At least ten counts were recorded for this clonotype. The CDR3 sequence: CASSFTGGDYGYTF. In nucleotides, the CDR3 is TGTGCCAGCAGCTTCACAGGGGGCGACTATGGCTACACCTTC. The chain employs TRBV7-3 and TRBJ1-2; TRBD1 agrees at 9 bases. V trimming: 3 bases; J trimming: 3 bases; junction bases outside the gene matches: 2. In germline, CDR1 is SGHTA, CDR2 FQGTGA. The CDR3 is 14 residues long. The full variable domain, rest sourced from reference TRBV7-3 and TRBJ1-2, is GAGVSQTPSNKVTEKGKYVELRCDPISGHTALYWYRQSLGQGPEFLIYFQGTGAADDSGLPNDRFFAVRPEGSVSTLKIQRTERGDSAVYLCASSFTGGDYGYTFGSGTRLTVV.

A note on this clonotype: This may be a read error: a much more frequent sequence differs by one nucleotide. The rearrangement uses TRBV12-3 or TRBV12-4 and TRBJ2-1, with 14 positions matching TRBD2. V gave up 7 bases and J gave up 4 bases; unmatched junction bases: 6. The CDR3 is 16 residues long. Here the CDR3 reads CASTTWTSGGYNEQFF. CDR3 coding DNA: TGTGCCAGCACTACCTGGACTAGCGGGGGGTACAATGAGCAGTTCTTC.

This clonotype was detected many times. The chain carries TRBV20-1 and TRBJ2-1; either TRBD1 or TRBD2 may fit D (6 bases each). The V gene's germline CDR1 is DFQATT and CDR2 SNEGSKA (reference sequence). The V end lost 0 bases, the J end lost 0 bases, and 15 bases lay between the germline ends. The CDR3 loop spans 17 amino acids. In nucleotides, the CDR3 is TGCAGTGCTAGAGACTCGGGGGCTTTGAGCTCCTACAATGAGCAGTTCTTC. Translated, it gives CSARDSGALSSYNEQFF.

The sample holds many counts of this clonotype. The genes are TRBV25-1 and TRBJ1-1; D gene ambiguous. Germline loops: CDR1 MGHDK, CDR2 SYGVNS. This CDR3 region has 12 residues. V lost 3 bases and J lost 12, with 14 bases in between. CDR3 in DNA: TGTGCCAGCAGTGAGTATGGGAGTGGATCTTTCTTT. Protein product: CASSEYGSGSFF.

Many counts were recorded for this clonotype. The chain couples TRBV7-9 to TRBJ1-3, with 8 positions matching TRBD1. This CDR3 is built from 13 residues. V was clipped by 5 bases and J by 8 bases; unmatched bases: 5. Germline loops: CDR1 SEHNR, CDR2 FQNEAQ (reference sequence). The CDR3, as DNA: TGTGCCAGCAGCGAACAGGGGGAAGACACCATATATTTT. Protein sequence: CASSEQGEDTIYF.

This clonotype was found many times. This chain links TRBV24-1 with TRBJ1-1; TRBD1 is a possible D gene (5 bases). CDR1 is KGHDR and CDR2 is SFDVKD in the germline V gene. With 3 bases removed from V and 5 bases from J, the gap between germline ends came to 9 bases. The CDR3 has 13 residues. This CDR3 is CATSDGALTEAFF. The DNA for the CDR3 is TGTGCCACCAGTGATGGGGCCTTAACTGAAGCTTTCTTT.

This sequence joins TRBV6-1 and TRBJ1-3; possibly TRBD1 for D (5 bases). Trimming cost V 7 bases and J 2 bases, with 12 bases left between them. Germline values: CDR1 MNHNS, CDR2 SASEGT. The CDR3 covers 14 residues. The CDR3 loop reads CASIEGSPGNTIYF. The CDR3 nucleotides are TGTGCCAGCATCGAGGGGTCCCCTGGAAACACCATATATTTT.

Turning to this clonotype: A read error may explain this, as a much larger clone is one base away. V and J are TRBV18 and TRBJ1-1, with D unresolved. This CDR3 region has 13 residues. Per germline, CDR1 KGHSH and CDR2 LQKENI. V was trimmed by 10 bases and J by 5 bases, leaving 17 bases between them. The CDR3 reads CAISSSGDTEAFF. CDR3 coding DNA: TGTGCCATCTCCAGTTCTGGGGATACTGAAGCTTTCTTT.

This clonotype was observed at least ten times. The chain carries TRBV5-5 and TRBJ2-1; 10 bases map to TRBD2. Trimming took 4 bases from V and 7 from J; bases not matched to a gene: 11. Germline V gene data show CDR1 as SGHKS and CDR2 as YYEKEE (reference sequence). The CDR3 consists of 16 residues. The CDR3 sequence: CASSVTGTSDENEQFF. The CDR3 region has the DNA TGTGCCAGCAGCGTCACCGGGACTAGCGACGAAAATGAGCAGTTCTTC.

This clonotype was counted many times. This chain connects TRBV19 to TRBJ1-6, with 9 bases that match TRBD1. CDR3 length equals 16 residues. Trimming cost V 4 bases and J 3 bases; bases outside gene matches: 4. Germline loops: CDR1 LNHDA, CDR2 SQIVND (reference sequence). The CDR3 loop reads CASSTTGGRYNSPLHF. For the CDR3, the DNA is TGTGCCAGTAGTACCACAGGGGGCCGCTATAATTCACCCCTCCACTTT.

Ten or more counts support this clonotype. The chain has TRBV6-6 and TRBJ1-5, with TRBD1 identical over 7 bases. The V gene's germline CDR1 is MNHNY and CDR2 SVGAGI (reference sequence). CDR3 size: 13 residues. V shed 11 bases and J 8 bases; nucleotides not matched to a gene: 12. As DNA, the CDR3 is TGTGCCCACCAAGTAGGGGGCGGTGAGCCCCAGCATTTT. Protein sequence: CAHQVGGGEPQHF.

Ten or more counts support this clonotype. The rearrangement links TRBV11-2 to TRBJ2-1; TRBD1 matches at 8 bases. Germline CDR1 reads SGHAT; CDR2 reads FQNNGV. This CDR3 is built from 18 residues. The J segment lost 4 bases and the V segment lost 5 bases, leaving 16 bases of the junction unmatched. The CDR3 DNA sequence: TGTGCCAGCAGCACCGTAGCAGGGGACAGGATGAATTACAATGAGCAGTTCTTC. Translation: CASSTVAGDRMNYNEQFF.

This clonotype counts as medium-sized. The genes are TRBV4-3 and TRBJ1-1; TRBD1 matches at 9 bases. The V gene's germline CDR1 is LGHNA and CDR2 YSLEER. V gave up 4 bases and J gave up 5 bases; unmatched junction bases: 20. The CDR3 sequence is 19 residues long. The CDR3 DNA reads TGCGCCAGCAGCCGATCCACACCGGGACAGGGTATAGGAATAACTGAAGCTTTCTTT. Translated, it gives CASSRSTPGQGIGITEAFF.

A note on this clonotype: A much larger clone lies a single base off, so this may be a read error. The chain joins TRBV5-1 to TRBJ2-6, with 9 bases aligning to TRBD1. V shed 7 bases, J shed 0 bases, and the junction held 2 bases outside the gene matches. CDR1 and CDR2 from the germline V gene are SGHRS and YFSETQ. This CDR3 has 15 residues. The CDR3 bases are TGCGCCAGCGAGACAGGGGGCTCTGGGGCCAACGTCCTGACTTTC. Its translation is CASETGGSGANVLTF.